A single sample is the source of the 3 T cell receptor beta chains below, sequenced in a study of spatial heterogeneity in lung cancer. General study results and limits: Tumoral mutation counts were tracked by counts of expanded intratumoral alpha and beta TCRs.

The time point denotes: sample taken at primary tumor resection. TCRdb itself ran the 5' RACE reads through MiXCR, one entry per CDR3 protein. The sample has 20,000 to 25,000 distinct CDR3 sequences, less than 5% seen once. Their cognate antigens are unknown. The source material was lung tumor tissue, sampled at surgery. These receptors were collected from a male donor with early-stage non-small cell lung cancer.

This clonotype was seen ten or more times. The chain has TRBV2 and TRBJ2-1; 7 nucleotides agree with TRBD2. The J segment lost 7 bases and the V segment lost 6 bases, leaving 6 bases of the junction unmatched. CDR1 and CDR2 (germline): SNHLY, FYNNEI. This CDR3 has 13 residues. Here the CDR3 reads CASRPSGRNEQFF. CDR3 nucleotides: TGTGCCAGCAGGCCTAGCGGAAGGAATGAGCAGTTCTTC.

This clonotype came up many times. V and J are TRBV4-3 and TRBJ2-3, with 10 bases lining up with TRBD2. CDR1 and CDR2 (germline): LGHNA, YSLEER. The CDR3 runs 16 residues. With 1 base clipped from V and 5 bases from J, the junction kept 6 bases outside the gene matches. This CDR3 is CASSQALAGVGDTQYF. DNA for the CDR3: TGCGCCAGCAGCCAAGCCCTAGCGGGAGTAGGAGATACGCAGTATTTT.

This clonotype showed up many times. DNA of the CDR3: TGTGCCAGCAGTTCAGGCCCGCCCCGACAGGGGGCGTTCGGCTACACCTTC. This sequence encodes CASSSGPPRQGAFGYTF. The chain employs TRBV2 and TRBJ1-2; 10 bases line up with TRBD1. The V and J ends lost 5 bases and 8 bases, in that order; junction bases with no gene match: 17. Germline lookup yields CDR1 SNHLY and CDR2 FYNNEI. The CDR3 length is 17 residues.